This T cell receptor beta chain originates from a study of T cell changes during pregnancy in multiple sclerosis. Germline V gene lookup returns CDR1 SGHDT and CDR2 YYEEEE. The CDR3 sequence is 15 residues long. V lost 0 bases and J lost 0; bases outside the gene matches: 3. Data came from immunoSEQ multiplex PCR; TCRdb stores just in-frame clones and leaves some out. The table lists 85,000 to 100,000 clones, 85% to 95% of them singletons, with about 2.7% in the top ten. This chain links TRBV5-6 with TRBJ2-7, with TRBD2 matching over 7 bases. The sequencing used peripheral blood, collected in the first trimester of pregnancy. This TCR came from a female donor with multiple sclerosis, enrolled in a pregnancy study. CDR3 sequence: CASSLVGGTSYEQYF. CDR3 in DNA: TGTGCCAGCAGCTTGGTGGGAGGGACCTCCTACGAGCAGTACTTC.